The rows below give T cell receptor beta chains drawn from one sample of a study of shared clonotypes between healthy human individuals. Profiling relied on immunoSEQ multiplex PCR, and the TCRdb table lists in-frame clones only, not all of them. Counted here are more than 2 million clones, under 97% occurring once; the ten biggest clones make up approximately 0.13%. The sequencing sample was made of naive CD4+ T cells sorted from blood. The receptors originated from a man in his late teens or twenties in good health. Each CDR3 is given with its conserved first and last residue. A D gene is named only where the DNA matches it firmly. Clone size is given for some rows only: seen once, a few or many times, or a class if the clone is expanded.

V,D,size,J,DNA,CDR3
TRBV7-9,TRBD1,-,TRBJ1-3,TGTGCCAGCAGTACTACAGGGGCGCAGGGAAACACCATATATTTT,CASSTTGAQGNTIYF
TRBV25-1,-,-,TRBJ1-2,TGTGCCAGCAGTGAAAGACAGTGGTATGGCTACACCTTC,CASSERQWYGYTF
TRBV30,-,-,TRBJ2-2,TGTGCCTGGAGGGACGAGAACAGGGTGAACACCGGGGAGCTGTTTTTT,CAWRDENRVNTGELFF
TRBV7-2,TRBD2,-,TRBJ2-4,TGTGCCAGCAGCCCTGGGACTAGCGGGGGGGTAGCCAAAAACATTCAGTACTTC,CASSPGTSGGVAKNIQYF
TRBV19,-,few,TRBJ1-2,TGTGCCAGTAGTATGGCCAGGGCCTACTATGGCTACACCTTC,CASSMARAYYGYTF
TRBV6-5,TRBD2,once,TRBJ2-7,TGTGCCAGCAGTTCCCTGACTAGCGGAGGACCGCAGTACTTC,CASSSLTSGGPQYF
TRBV13,-,-,TRBJ2-2,TGTGCCAGCAGCTCGAGCCAGAAGAACACCGGGGAGCTGTTTTTT,CASSSSQKNTGELFF
TRBV6-1,-,-,TRBJ1-6,TGTGCCAGCAGTATTGACTCACCCCTCCACTTT,CASSIDSPLHF
TRBV2,-,-,TRBJ1-4,TGTGCCAGCAGTATCATAGAGGCCCCAGGGGAAAAACTGTTTTTT,CASSIIEAPGEKLFF
TRBV12-5,-,-,TRBJ1-5,TGTGCTAGTGGTCTCACTGCGCTCCCCTATAGCAATCAGCCCCAGCATTTT,CASGLTALPYSNQPQHF
TRBV4-1,-,once,TRBJ2-7,TGCGCCAGCAGCCAAGATCCAGGTCCCTACGAGCAGTACTTC,CASSQDPGPYEQYF
TRBV4-3,-,-,TRBJ2-3,TGCGCCAGCAGCCAAGACGGGGAAAAAGATACGCAGTATTTT,CASSQDGEKDTQYF
TRBV7-8,-,-,TRBJ2-2,TGTGCCAGCAAAGCCAGGGAGGCCGGGGAGCTGTTTTTT,CASKAREAGELFF
TRBV5-1,-,-,TRBJ2-5,TGCGCCAGCAGCTTGGCCACGGGGTTCCAAGAGACCCAGTACTTC,CASSLATGFQETQYF
TRBV21-1,-,once,TRBJ1-1,TGTGCCAGCAGCAACTCTCCTCTGGGGACAACGAACACTGAAGCTTTCTTT,CASSNSPLGTTNTEAFF
TRBV2,-,-,TRBJ1-6,TGTGCCAGCAGTGGGGGGGGTGATAATTCACCCCTCCACTTT,CASSGGGDNSPLHF
TRBV4-2,-,-,TRBJ1-2,TGTGCCAGCAGCCAAGGTGCCAGCGCCCTGGAGGGCTACACCTTC,CASSQGASALEGYTF
TRBV5-6,-,-,TRBJ1-5,TGTGCCAGCAGCTTGGGTGCAGGGAACAATCAGCCCCAGCATTTT,CASSLGAGNNQPQHF
TRBV9,-,-,TRBJ2-7,TGTGCCAGCAGCGTAGCCCCCCCGCAGGGGCACTCCTACGAGCAGTACTTC,CASSVAPPQGHSYEQYF
TRBV6-1,TRBD1,once,TRBJ2-7,TGTGCCAGCAGTCGGGACAGGAGCTCCTACGAGCAGTACTTC,CASSRDRSSYEQYF
TRBV7-2,TRBD2,-,TRBJ2-2,TGTGCCAGCAGCTCCTCCCCTAGCGGGTTTAACACCGGGGAGCTGTTTTTT,CASSSSPSGFNTGELFF
TRBV27,-,-,TRBJ1-5,TGTGCCAGCAGTTTAGGGCAGGGGAGAAGGAATCAGCCCCAGCATTTT,CASSLGQGRRNQPQHF
TRBV7-2,-,-,TRBJ2-3,TGTGCCAGCAGCTTAGGGGCTCACGGTACGCAGTATTTT,CASSLGAHGTQYF